The sequence of this T cell receptor beta chain was determined in a study of blood T cell repertoires in COVID-19. TCRdb keeps only in-frame clones here, not all; method: immunoSEQ multiplex PCR. The sample records 250,000 to 300,000 clones, roughly 90% being singletons. CDR3 size: 12 residues. Germline lookup yields CDR1 GTSNPN and CDR2 SVGIG (reference sequence). V lost 6 bases, J lost 4 bases, and 12 bases lay in between. The chain joins TRBV30 to TRBJ1-1; D gene ambiguous. Material: peripheral blood. The sequence was collected from a woman in her 70s with COVID-19, enrolled during active disease. The CDR3 spells CACRPRGTEAFF. CDR3 sequence (DNA): TGTGCCTGCAGGCCTCGGGGCACTGAAGCTTTCTTT.